There are many counts of the clone carrying this T cell receptor beta chain. Its antigen is currently unknown. This sample was taken from a study of neurological immune-mediated disorders. This CDR3 has 13 amino acids. V gave up 8 bases and J gave up 4 bases; unmatched junction bases: 5. Study-wide results and limits: It was the repertoires of 18 of 34 multiple sclerosis patients that phylogenetic grouping placed in one related-CDR3 cluster, which is a possible signature. Across subjects, no CDR3 amino acid sequence appeared in expanded clones of more than one subject, a finding that suggested private repertoires in all groups. Multiple sclerosis, the disease with the least TCR clonal expansion, fell below healthy controls, whereas HTLV-1-associated myelopathy showed the most.

The cDNA came from 5'RACE, which used 10-nucleotide random UMIs. TCRdb used MiXCR to reprocess the 5' RACE reads, holding one entry per CDR3 protein. Of 45,000 to 60,000 distinct CDR3 sequences in the sample, 2% to 2.5% are singletons; the top ten hold 2.5% to 3.5%. The chain is built from TRBV12-3 or TRBV12-4 and TRBJ2-5; 9 nucleotides align to TRBD2. Sequencing input: PBMCs. The TCR sequence derives from a man aged 50-59 years with multiple sclerosis. The CDR3 reads CASSRGGRETQYF. The DNA of the CDR3 is TGTGCCAGCTCGCGGGGGGGCCGAGAGACCCAGTACTTC.